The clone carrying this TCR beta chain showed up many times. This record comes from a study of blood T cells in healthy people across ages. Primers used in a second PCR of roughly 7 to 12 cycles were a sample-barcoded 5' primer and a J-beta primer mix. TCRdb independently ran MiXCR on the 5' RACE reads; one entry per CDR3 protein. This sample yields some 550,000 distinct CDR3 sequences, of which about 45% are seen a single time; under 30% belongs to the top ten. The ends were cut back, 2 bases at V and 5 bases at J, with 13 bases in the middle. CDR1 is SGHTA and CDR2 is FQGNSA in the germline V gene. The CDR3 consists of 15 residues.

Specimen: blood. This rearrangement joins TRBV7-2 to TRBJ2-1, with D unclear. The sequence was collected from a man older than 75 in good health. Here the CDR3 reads CASSLMYSDDNEQFF. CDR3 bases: TGTGCCAGCAGCTTAATGTACAGCGATGACAATGAGCAGTTCTTC.